Below, 21 T cell receptor beta chains from the same sample are listed, as sequenced in a study of technical replicates of blood from a handful of donors. The repertoire was sequenced with immunoSEQ multiplex PCR; TCRdb's copy has only in-frame clones and lacks some. The table lists 100,000 or so clones, approximately 96% of them singletons, with roughly 0.22% in the top ten. The sequenced sample was T cells isolated from PBMCs. The receptor source for this set is a human donor in good health.

This sequence joins TRBV6-5 and TRBJ1-4; weak D call: TRBD1 (5 bases). The CDR3 contains 15 residues. V dropped 0 bases and J dropped 4 bases, with 9 bases sitting between them. CDR1 and CDR2 (germline): MNHEY, SVGAGI. CDR3 amino acids: CASSYSWGDNEKLFF. CDR3 sequence (DNA): TGTGCCAGCAGTTACTCGTGGGGGGATAATGAAAAACTGTTTTTT.

The V and J genes are TRBV5-4 and TRBJ2-5, with TRBD2 as a possible D gene (7 bases). The CDR3 runs 17 residues. Germline-derived CDR1 and CDR2 are SGHNT and YYREEE (reference sequence). V was trimmed by 0 bases and J by 5 bases, leaving 20 bases between them. The chain's CDR3 is CASSLVVGGPWGETQYF. The CDR3 nucleotides read TGTGCCAGCAGCTTGGTAGTCGGGGGGCCTTGGGGGGAGACCCAGTACTTC.

This rearrangement joins TRBV7-9 to TRBJ1-3; possibly TRBD1 for D (6 bases). V dropped 5 bases and J dropped 0 bases, with 14 bases sitting between them. From germline, CDR1 is SEHNR and CDR2 FQNEAQ (reference sequence). The CDR3 totals 16 residues. The CDR3 spells CASSQKRTVSGNTIYF. DNA for the CDR3: TGTGCCAGCAGCCAAAAAAGGACAGTCTCTGGAAACACCATATATTTT. The entire variable domain, with the rest obtained from reference TRBV7-9 and TRBJ1-3, is as follows: DTGVSQNPRHKITKRGQNVTFRCDPISEHNRLYWYRQTLGQGPEFLTYFQNEAQLEKSRLLSDRFSAERPKGSFSTLEIQRTEQGDSAMYLCASSQKRTVSGNTIYFGEGSWLTVV.

The chain is built from TRBV5-1 and TRBJ1-2; weak D call: TRBD1 (5 bases). V lost 1 base and J 3 bases, leaving 13 bases between the germline ends. Looked up from germline, CDR1 is SGHRS and CDR2 is YFSETQ. This CDR3 is built from 15 residues. In DNA, the CDR3 is TGCGCCAGCAGCTTGATAGGGGCACCCGACTATGGCTACACCTTC. This translates into CASSLIGAPDYGYTF.

The chain recombines TRBV7-9 with TRBJ1-4; D perhaps matches TRBD1 (6 bases). Germline V gene lookup returns CDR1 SEHNR and CDR2 FQNEAQ (reference sequence). The V end was cut by 5 bases, the J end by 9 bases, with 16 bases between. CDR3 size: 14 residues. The CDR3 loop is CASSAAGVYQKLFF. CDR3 coding DNA: TGTGCCAGCAGCGCTGCAGGGGTATATCAAAAACTGTTTTTT. The complete variable domain, with remaining parts taken from reference TRBV7-9 and TRBJ1-4, reads DTGVSQNPRHKITKRGQNVTFRCDPISEHNRLYWYRQTLGQGPEFLTYFQNEAQLEKSRLLSDRFSAERPKGSFSTLEIQRTEQGDSAMYLCASSAAGVYQKLFFGSGTQLSVL.

The rearrangement joins TRBV5-6 to TRBJ1-1; 9 nucleotides agree with TRBD1. The CDR3 extends over 15 amino acids. CDR1 SGHDT and CDR2 YYEEEE come from the germline V gene. The ends lost 5 bases at V and 1 base at J; junction bases unmatched: 6. Here the CDR3 DNA reads TGTGCCAGCAGGTGGACAGGGGAAAGGAACACTGAAGCTTTCTTT. It is translated as CASRWTGERNTEAFF.

The rearrangement joins TRBV5-4 to TRBJ2-1, with D tentatively TRBD2 (5 bases). This CDR3 spans 16 amino acids. V gave up 0 bases and J gave up 2 bases, with 12 bases separating them. Germline values: CDR1 SGHNT, CDR2 YYREEE (reference sequence). This CDR3 is CASSLAGRATYNEQFF. CDR3 nucleotide sequence: TGTGCCAGCAGCTTGGCCGGGCGGGCCACCTACAATGAGCAGTTCTTC.

V gene TRBV6-5 combines with J gene TRBJ2-1; 9 nucleotides match TRBD1. Germline CDR1 reads MNHEY; CDR2 reads SVGAGI. The junction had 5 bases not matched to a gene; V was cut back by 2 bases and J by 9 bases. The CDR3 consists of 14 residues. The CDR3 sequence is CASSYRDRVGEQFF. As DNA, the CDR3 is TGTGCCAGCAGTTACCGGGACAGGGTTGGTGAGCAGTTCTTC.

This clone was seen only once. The chain carries TRBV5-4 and TRBJ2-1; TRBD2 agrees at 9 bases. Germline values: CDR1 SGHNT, CDR2 YYREEE (reference sequence). The V gene end was trimmed by 0 bases and the J gene end by 8 bases; junction bases not matched to a gene: 6. This CDR3 has 15 residues. CDR3 in amino acids: CASSLGLAGDDEQFF. The CDR3 DNA reads as TGTGCCAGCAGCTTGGGCTTAGCGGGGGACGATGAGCAGTTCTTC.

The chain couples TRBV7-7 to TRBJ2-7; 7 nucleotides agree with TRBD2. This CDR3 has 14 residues. Unmatched junction bases numbered 10, after V lost 5 bases and J lost 6 bases. The V gene's germline CDR1 is SSHAT and CDR2 FNYEAQ (reference sequence). CDR3 residues: CASSPAGVASEQYF. The CDR3 DNA reads TGTGCCAGCAGCCCGGCGGGGGTAGCCTCCGAGCAGTACTTC.

V is TRBV4-1 and J is TRBJ2-7; 12 bases match TRBD2. This CDR3 region has 16 residues. From germline, CDR1 is MGHRA and CDR2 YSYEKL. V lost 0 bases and J lost 6; bases outside the gene matches: 6. This CDR3 reads CASSQDLAGGPVEQYF. For the CDR3, the DNA is TGCGCCAGCAGCCAAGATCTAGCGGGAGGGCCGGTCGAGCAGTACTTC.

This clone showed up just once. The rearrangement joins TRBV30 to TRBJ1-2; 10 bases are a match to TRBD1. With V trimmed by 0 bases and J by 10 bases, 14 bases remained unmatched. CDR3 length: 16 residues. Germline loops: CDR1 GTSNPN, CDR2 SVGIG (reference sequence). The DNA for the CDR3 is TGTGCCTGGAGTGTACTTGGAGAGGACAGGGGGTCTACCTACACCTTC. Translation gives CAWSVLGEDRGSTYTF.

This sequence joins TRBV27 and TRBJ2-5, with D perhaps matching TRBD1 (6 bases). V gave up 5 bases and J gave up 4 bases, with 11 bases separating them. Germline V gene sequence: CDR1 MNHEY, CDR2 SMNVEV (reference sequence). The CDR3 spans 13 residues. DNA of the CDR3: TGTGCCAGCAGTCCAGGGGTCGGAGAGACCCAGTACTTC. It translates to CASSPGVGETQYF.

The chain combines TRBV28 with TRBJ1-2; D is perhaps TRBD1 (6 bases). The CDR3 is made up of 14 amino acids. V was shortened by 7 bases and J by 4 bases, with 16 bases between the two germline ends. Germline V gene data show CDR1 as MDHEN and CDR2 as SYDVKM. For the CDR3, the DNA is TGTGCCAGCATGATGCTTCGGGGGGCCTATGGCTACACCTTC. This codes for CASMMLRGAYGYTF.

The V and J genes are TRBV29-1 and TRBJ1-1; TRBD1 agrees at 8 bases. The germline CDR1 and CDR2 sequences are SQVTM and ANQGSEA. V dropped 1 base and J dropped 2; count of bases not matched to a gene: 12. The CDR3 covers 17 residues. The CDR3 DNA is TGCAGCGTTGAAGTGGTAGTCACCGGACAGGGTAACACTGAAGCTTTCTTT. Protein product: CSVEVVVTGQGNTEAFF.

The J gene is TRBJ2-6, the V gene TRBV11-2; D not resolved. Germline V gene data show CDR1 as SGHAT and CDR2 as FQNNGV. The CDR3 consists of 14 residues. Trimming removed 1 base from V and 4 bases from J, with 5 bases in between. This chain's CDR3 is CASSLVGGANVLTF. As DNA, the CDR3 is TGTGCCAGCAGCTTAGTTGGCGGGGCCAACGTCCTGACTTTC.

The chain joins TRBV11-2 to TRBJ1-4; weak D call: TRBD1 (5 bases). V lost 3 bases, J lost 4 bases, and 15 bases lay in between. Germline V gives CDR1 SGHAT, CDR2 FQNNGV. This CDR3 region has 16 residues. The CDR3 loop is CASSLALRGGNEKLFF. Here the CDR3 DNA reads TGTGCCAGCAGCTTGGCGTTAAGGGGTGGTAATGAAAAACTGTTTTTT.

The V and J genes are TRBV10-3 and TRBJ1-1, with D unclear. Germline V lookup: CDR1 ENHRY, CDR2 SYGVKD. Trimming cost V 8 bases and J 3 bases, with 7 bases left between them. The CDR3 loop spans 11 amino acids. The CDR3 DNA reads as TGTGCCATCCTGGTAGACACTGAAGCTTTCTTT. Translating it yields CAILVDTEAFF.

V is TRBV19 and J is TRBJ1-5, with D tentatively TRBD1 (5 bases). Trimming removed 4 bases at V and 6 bases at J, with 13 bases between. The CDR3 length is 14 residues. Germline assignment: CDR1 LNHDA and CDR2 SQIVND (reference sequence). CDR3 DNA: TGTGCCAGTAGTACGGGGGGGTCCGGTCAGCCCCAGCATTTT. This codes for CASSTGGSGQPQHF.

The gene calls are TRBV19 and TRBJ2-1; a possible D gene is TRBD1 (6 bases). CDR1 and CDR2 (germline): LNHDA, SQIVND (reference sequence). Trimming removed 3 bases at V and 4 bases at J, with 19 bases between. The CDR3 covers 17 residues. As DNA, the CDR3 is TGTGCCAGTAGTATGATAGTGGGGGCTTATCTATACAATGAGCAGTTCTTC. Translated: CASSMIVGAYLYNEQFF.

CDR3 DNA sequence: TGCGCCAGCAGCTTGGTGACTAGCGGGGTCGGGACCGGGGAGCTGTTTTTT. Translated, it gives CASSLVTSGVGTGELFF. The rearrangement links TRBV5-1 to TRBJ2-2; TRBD2 matches 11 bases. The CDR3 extends over 17 amino acids. The germline V gene has CDR1 SGHRS and CDR2 YFSETQ. Trimming removed 0 bases from V and 5 bases from J; junction bases left unmatched: 6. The full variable domain, with the rest looked up from reference TRBV5-1 and TRBJ2-2, is KAGVTQTPRYLIKTRGQQVTLSCSPISGHRSVSWYQQTPGQGLQFLFEYFSETQRNKGNFPGRFSGRQFSNSRSEMNVSTLELGDSALYLCASSLVTSGVGTGELFFGEGSRLTVL.